The present TCR beta chain was sequenced within a study of T cell changes during pregnancy in multiple sclerosis. This clone came up a few times. J gave up 6 bases and V 1 base, and 2 bases lay outside the gene matches. CDR3 length: 13 amino acids. The germline gives CDR1 GTSNPN, CDR2 SVGIG (reference sequence). Libraries were prepared by immunoSEQ multiplex PCR; TCRdb keeps only in-frame clonotypes and omits some of them. The sample contains some 25,000 clones, more than 75% of which appear only once. This clonotype was obtained from a female donor in good health, enrolled as a control in a pregnancy study. The sample consisted of CD4+ T cells from peripheral blood mononuclear cells, taken in the first trimester of pregnancy. The chain carries TRBV30 and TRBJ2-5; 10 bases fit TRBD2. DNA for the CDR3: TGTGCCTGGAGTGGGGGACTAGCGAAGACCCAGTACTTC. Protein: CAWSGGLAKTQYF.